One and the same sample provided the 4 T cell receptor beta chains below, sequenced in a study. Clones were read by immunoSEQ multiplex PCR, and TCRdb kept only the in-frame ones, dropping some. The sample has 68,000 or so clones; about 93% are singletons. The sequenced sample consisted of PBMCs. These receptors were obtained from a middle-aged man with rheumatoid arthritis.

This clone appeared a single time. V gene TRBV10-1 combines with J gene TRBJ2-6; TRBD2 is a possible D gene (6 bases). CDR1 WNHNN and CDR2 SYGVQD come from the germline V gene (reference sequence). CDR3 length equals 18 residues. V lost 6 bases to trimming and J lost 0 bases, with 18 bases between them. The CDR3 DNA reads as TGCGCCAGCAGGGAGGGATTAACTTGTCGCTCTGGGGCCAACGTCCTGACTTTC. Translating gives CASREGLTCRSGANVLTF.

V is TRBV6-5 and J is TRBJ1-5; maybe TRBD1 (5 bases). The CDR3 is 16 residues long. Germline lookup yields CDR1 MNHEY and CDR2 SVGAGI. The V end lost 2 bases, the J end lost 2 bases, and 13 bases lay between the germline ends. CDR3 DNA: TGTGCCAGCAGTTACACCGGCCCGGGGCGCAATCAGCCCCAGCATTTT. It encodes CASSYTGPGRNQPQHF.

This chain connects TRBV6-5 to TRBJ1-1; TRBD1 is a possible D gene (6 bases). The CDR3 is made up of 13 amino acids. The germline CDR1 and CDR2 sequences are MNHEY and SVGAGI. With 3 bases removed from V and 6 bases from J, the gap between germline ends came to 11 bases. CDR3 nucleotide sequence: TGTGCCAGCAGTTATTCAGGGGTCCCTGAAGCTTTCTTT. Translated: CASSYSGVPEAFF.

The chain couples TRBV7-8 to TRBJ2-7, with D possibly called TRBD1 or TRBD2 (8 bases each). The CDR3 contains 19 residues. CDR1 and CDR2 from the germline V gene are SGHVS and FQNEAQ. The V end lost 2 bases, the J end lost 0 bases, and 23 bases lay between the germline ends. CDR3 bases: TGTGCCAGCAGCTTATACAGGGGGGCAGTAGCGGGAAGCTCCTACGAGCAGTACTTC. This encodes CASSLYRGAVAGSSYEQYF.